Listed here are 8 T cell receptor beta chains from one sample, sequenced in a study of T cells in Graves' hyperthyroidism and ophthalmopathy. RNA transcripts served as the template for amplifying TCR beta CDR3 regions. The TCR CDR3 first-round RT-PCR relied on the HTBI primer set. TCRdb reanalysed the multiplex PCR reads using MiXCR and keeps one entry per CDR3 protein. Of just under 750,000 distinct CDR3 sequences listed, 30% to 40% are singletons. The specimen sequenced was blood. The origin of the receptors is a woman aged 40 to 55 with Graves' hyperthyroidism.

The chain joins TRBV7-2 to TRBJ2-2; tentative D call: TRBD1 (6 bases). The V and J ends lost 2 bases and 7 bases respectively, with 11 bases between them. Per the germline V gene, CDR1 is SGHTA and CDR2 is FQGNSA. The CDR3 contains 14 residues. The CDR3 nucleotides are TGTGCCAGCAGCTTATCACAGGGAGTCGGGGAGCTGTTTTTT. It codes for CASSLSQGVGELFF.

This chain joins TRBV20-1 and TRBJ2-3, with TRBD2 as a possible D gene (6 bases). V was trimmed by 5 bases and J by 2 bases, leaving 11 bases between them. CDR1 is DFQATT, CDR2 SNEGSKA, per germline (reference sequence). The CDR3 extends over 13 amino acids. The CDR3 DNA reads TGCAGTGCTCCCGGGACTCTCACAGATACGCAGTATTTT. Its translation is CSAPGTLTDTQYF.

This clonotype was found many times. The chain couples TRBV19 to TRBJ1-2, with a tentative D call TRBD1 (6 bases). The germline V gene has CDR1 LNHDA and CDR2 SQIVND (reference sequence). Deletions cut 5 bases from V and 3 bases from J, with 16 bases between. This CDR3 comprises 15 residues. The CDR3 loop reads CASSAYREFDYGYTF. The CDR3 DNA reads TGTGCCAGTAGTGCTTACAGGGAATTCGACTATGGCTACACCTTC. Full variable domain (remainder filled in from reference TRBV19 and TRBJ1-2): DGGITQSPKYLFRKEGQNVTLSCEQNLNHDAMYWYRQDPGQGLRLIYYSQIVNDFQKGDIAEGYSVSREKKESFPLTVTSAQKNPTAFYLCASSAYREFDYGYTFGSGTRLTVV.

This clonotype was recorded only once. The genes are TRBV2 and TRBJ1-2; D is unclear. V lost 0 bases and J 4 bases, leaving 15 bases between the germline ends. This CDR3 is 16 amino acids long. Germline V CDR1 and CDR2: SNHLY, FYNNEI. This chain's CDR3 is CASSEAGVGRLYGYTF. CDR3 in DNA: TGTGCCAGCAGTGAAGCGGGAGTCGGCCGCCTCTATGGCTACACCTTC.

The CDR3 reads CASSLYVTSGKSYEQYF. The CDR3 nucleotides read TGTGCCAGCAGCTTATATGTGACTAGCGGAAAGTCCTACGAGCAGTACTTC. The gene calls are TRBV7-2 and TRBJ2-7; TRBD2 matches 9 bases. This CDR3 is 17 amino acids long. V trimming: 2 bases; J trimming: 1 base; junction bases outside the gene matches: 9. Germline V lookup: CDR1 SGHTA, CDR2 FQGNSA.

The chain has TRBV7-2 and TRBJ1-1; the D gene is possibly TRBD1 (6 bases). V lost 3 bases to trimming and J lost 11 bases, with 7 bases between them. CDR1 and CDR2 from the germline V gene are SGHTA and FQGNSA. The CDR3 totals 10 residues. The CDR3 spells CASSFGQAFF. Written as DNA, the CDR3 is TGTGCCAGCAGCTTCGGACAGGCTTTCTTT.

This clonotype showed up many times. V is TRBV6-4 and J is TRBJ1-1; D not certain. The germline V gene has CDR1 MRHNA and CDR2 SNTAGT. CDR3 length: 13 amino acids. The germline V and J ends were trimmed by 2 bases and 4 bases, with 8 bases remaining between them. The CDR3 is CASSDRRGTEAFF. CDR3 nucleotides: TGTGCCAGCAGTGACCGACGGGGCACTGAAGCTTTCTTT.

With respect to this clonotype: A clone one base away is much larger, so this may be a read error. The rearrangement joins TRBV20-1 to TRBJ1-6; a possible D gene is TRBD1 (6 bases). The CDR3 consists of 15 residues. Germline CDR1 is DFQATT and CDR2 is SNEGSKA (reference sequence). The CDR3 coding sequence is TGCAGTACTAGATCAGTTCGGGGGCTCGGTTCACCCCTCCACTTT. Its translation: CSTRSVRGLGSPLHF.